This TCR beta chain was captured in a study of cytomegalovirus exposure and HLA in healthy donors. To note about this clone: Its antigen is not identified.

PCR involved 60 Vbeta and 13 Jbeta primers. Clones were sequenced by immunoSEQ multiplex PCR, and TCRdb holds only the in-frame ones, with some missing. Among about 120,000 clones, roughly 78% were seen once, and the ten largest hold around 3.3%. The CDR3 runs to 15 residues. With 1 base clipped from V and 1 base from J, the junction kept 2 bases outside the gene matches. Germline values: CDR1 SGHDT, CDR2 YYEEEE. Study-level findings and limits: Certain sequence variants were highly shared and formed a cluster, and this cluster was likely a sequencing artifact.

The sample comprised PBMCs. This chain connects TRBV5-6 to TRBJ2-3, with 8 nucleotides matching TRBD2. The source of this sequence is a woman in her twenties or thirties in good health and CMV-seropositive. The CDR3 reads CASSLNGGGTDTQYF. The CDR3, as DNA: TGTGCCAGCAGCTTGAACGGGGGGGGCACAGATACGCAGTATTTT. Together with reference TRBV5-6 and TRBJ2-3, the CDR3 gives the full variable domain: DAGVTQSPTHLIKTRGQQVTLRCSPKSGHDTVSWYQQALGQGPQFIFQYYEEEERQRGNFPDRFSGHQFPNYSSELNVNALLLGDSALYLCASSLNGGGTDTQYFGPGTRLTVL.